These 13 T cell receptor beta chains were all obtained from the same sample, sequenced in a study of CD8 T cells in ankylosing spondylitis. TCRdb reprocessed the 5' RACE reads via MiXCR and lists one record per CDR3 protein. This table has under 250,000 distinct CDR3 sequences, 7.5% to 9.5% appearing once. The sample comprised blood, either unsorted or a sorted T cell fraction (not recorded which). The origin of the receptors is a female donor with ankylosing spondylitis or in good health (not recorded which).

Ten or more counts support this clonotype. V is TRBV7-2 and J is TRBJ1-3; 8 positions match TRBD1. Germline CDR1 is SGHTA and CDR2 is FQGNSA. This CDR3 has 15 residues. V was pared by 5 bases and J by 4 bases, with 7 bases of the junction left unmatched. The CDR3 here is CASSPQGAIGNTIYF. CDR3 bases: TGTGCCAGCAGCCCCCAGGGGGCGATCGGAAACACCATATATTTT.

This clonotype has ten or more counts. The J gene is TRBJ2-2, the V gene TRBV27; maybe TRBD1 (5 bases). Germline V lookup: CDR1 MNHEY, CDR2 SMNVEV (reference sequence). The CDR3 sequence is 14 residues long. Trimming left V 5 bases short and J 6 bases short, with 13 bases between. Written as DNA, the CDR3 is TGTGCCAGCAGTCTGTCTACAGGAGCCGGGGAGCTGTTTTTT. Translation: CASSLSTGAGELFF.

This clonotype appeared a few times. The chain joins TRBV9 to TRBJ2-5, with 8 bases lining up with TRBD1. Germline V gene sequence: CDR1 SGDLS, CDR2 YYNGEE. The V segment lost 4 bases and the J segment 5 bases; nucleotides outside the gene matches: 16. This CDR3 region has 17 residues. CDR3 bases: TGTGCCAGCAGCCCGGGGACAGGTCTTTTTGGAGGGGAGACCCAGTACTTC. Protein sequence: CASSPGTGLFGGETQYF.

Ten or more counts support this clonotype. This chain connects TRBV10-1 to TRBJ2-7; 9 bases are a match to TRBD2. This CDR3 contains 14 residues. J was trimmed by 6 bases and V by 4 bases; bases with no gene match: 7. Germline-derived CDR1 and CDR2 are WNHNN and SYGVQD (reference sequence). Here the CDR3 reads CASSGQAGGSEQYF. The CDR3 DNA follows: TGCGCCAGCAGTGGGCAAGCGGGAGGATCCGAGCAGTACTTC.

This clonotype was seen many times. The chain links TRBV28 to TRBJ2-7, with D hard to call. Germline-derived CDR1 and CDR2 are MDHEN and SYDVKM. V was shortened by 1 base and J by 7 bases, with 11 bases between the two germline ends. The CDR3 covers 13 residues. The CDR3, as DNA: TGTGCCAGCAGTTTATCCCCACTTATGGAGCAGTACTTC. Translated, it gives CASSLSPLMEQYF.

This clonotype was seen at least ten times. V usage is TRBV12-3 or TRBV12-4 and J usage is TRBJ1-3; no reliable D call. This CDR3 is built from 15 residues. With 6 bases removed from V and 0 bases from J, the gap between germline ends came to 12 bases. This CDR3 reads CASSPRGDSGNTIYF. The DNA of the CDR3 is TGTGCCAGCAGCCCCCGCGGAGACTCTGGAAACACCATATATTTT.

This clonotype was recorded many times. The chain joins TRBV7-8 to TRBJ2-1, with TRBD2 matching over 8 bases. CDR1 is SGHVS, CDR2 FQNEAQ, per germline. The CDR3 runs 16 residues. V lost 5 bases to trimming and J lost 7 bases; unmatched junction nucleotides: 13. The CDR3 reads CASSGRREGGWNEQFF. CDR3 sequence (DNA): TGTGCCAGCAGCGGTCGTCGGGAGGGAGGTTGGAATGAGCAGTTCTTC.

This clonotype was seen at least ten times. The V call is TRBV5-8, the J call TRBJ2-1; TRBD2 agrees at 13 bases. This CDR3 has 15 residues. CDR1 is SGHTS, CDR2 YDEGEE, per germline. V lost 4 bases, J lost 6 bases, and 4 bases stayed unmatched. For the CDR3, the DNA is TGTGCCAGCAGCGCAGGACTAGCGGGAGTCAATGAGCAGTTCTTC. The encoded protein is CASSAGLAGVNEQFF.

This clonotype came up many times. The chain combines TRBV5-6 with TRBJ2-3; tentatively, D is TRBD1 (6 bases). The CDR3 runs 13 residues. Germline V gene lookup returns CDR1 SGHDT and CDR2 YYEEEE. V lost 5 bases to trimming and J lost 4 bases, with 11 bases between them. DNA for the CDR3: TGTGCCAGCAGTTGGGGGCTGTCAGATACGCAGTATTTT. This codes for CASSWGLSDTQYF. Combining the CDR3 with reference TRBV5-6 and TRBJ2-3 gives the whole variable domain DAGVTQSPTHLIKTRGQQVTLRCSPKSGHDTVSWYQQALGQGPQFIFQYYEEEERQRGNFPDRFSGHQFPNYSSELNVNALLLGDSALYLCASSWGLSDTQYFGPGTRLTVL.

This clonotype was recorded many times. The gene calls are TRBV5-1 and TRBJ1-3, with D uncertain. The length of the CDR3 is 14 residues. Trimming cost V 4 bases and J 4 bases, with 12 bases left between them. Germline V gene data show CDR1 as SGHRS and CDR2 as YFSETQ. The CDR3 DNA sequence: TGCGCCAGCAGCGACCCGAATGAGGGAAACACCATATATTTT. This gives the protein CASSDPNEGNTIYF.

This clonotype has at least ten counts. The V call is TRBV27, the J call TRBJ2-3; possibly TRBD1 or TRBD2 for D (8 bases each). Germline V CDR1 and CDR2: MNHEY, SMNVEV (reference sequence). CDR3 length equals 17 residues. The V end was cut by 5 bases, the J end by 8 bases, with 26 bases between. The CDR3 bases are TGTGCCAGCAGTCCCAGACAGGGGATAGCGGGAAGGGGTACGCAGTATTTT. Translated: CASSPRQGIAGRGTQYF.

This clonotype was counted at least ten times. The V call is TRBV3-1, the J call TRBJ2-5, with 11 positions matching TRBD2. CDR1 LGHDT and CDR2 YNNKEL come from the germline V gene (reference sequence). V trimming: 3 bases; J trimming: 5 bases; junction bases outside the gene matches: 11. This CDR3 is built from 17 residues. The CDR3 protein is CASSHGTSGSITETQYF. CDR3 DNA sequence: TGTGCCAGCAGCCACGGAACTAGCGGGAGTATCACGGAGACCCAGTACTTC.

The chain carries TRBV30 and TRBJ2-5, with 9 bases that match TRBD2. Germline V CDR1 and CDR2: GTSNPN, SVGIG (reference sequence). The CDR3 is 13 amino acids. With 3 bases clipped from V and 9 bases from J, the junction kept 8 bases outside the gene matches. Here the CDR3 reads CAWRVAGDGAQYF. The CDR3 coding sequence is TGTGCCTGGAGGGTAGCGGGAGATGGGGCCCAGTACTTC.